The text below deals with one TCR beta chain. No antigen is known for it. Repertoires were generated with immunoSEQ multiplex PCR, while TCRdb's copy carries only in-frame clones and drops some. This sample carries about 110,000 clones, about nine tenths of them seen once, and the ten largest clones take 1% to 1.5%. The data stem from a study of siplizumab effects on memory and regulatory T cells. Study results and limitations: Many proliferating CD4+ or CD8+ clones remained unclassified. Roughly 75-96% of them could not be assigned either a naive or a memory phenotype.

Between the trimmed V and J ends, which lost 3 bases and 4 bases, there was a span of 16 bases. The CDR3 consists of 17 residues. Germline V gene sequence: CDR1 PRHDT, CDR2 FYEKMQ (reference sequence). The chain links TRBV13 to TRBJ2-6; possibly TRBD2 for D (5 bases). The sample consisted of CD4+ T cells sorted from blood. This TCR was recovered from a human donor in good health. For the CDR3, the DNA is TGTGCCAGCAGCTTCCCGCTCGGGGTAACGGGGGCCAACGTCCTGACTTTC. As protein: CASSFPLGVTGANVLTF.